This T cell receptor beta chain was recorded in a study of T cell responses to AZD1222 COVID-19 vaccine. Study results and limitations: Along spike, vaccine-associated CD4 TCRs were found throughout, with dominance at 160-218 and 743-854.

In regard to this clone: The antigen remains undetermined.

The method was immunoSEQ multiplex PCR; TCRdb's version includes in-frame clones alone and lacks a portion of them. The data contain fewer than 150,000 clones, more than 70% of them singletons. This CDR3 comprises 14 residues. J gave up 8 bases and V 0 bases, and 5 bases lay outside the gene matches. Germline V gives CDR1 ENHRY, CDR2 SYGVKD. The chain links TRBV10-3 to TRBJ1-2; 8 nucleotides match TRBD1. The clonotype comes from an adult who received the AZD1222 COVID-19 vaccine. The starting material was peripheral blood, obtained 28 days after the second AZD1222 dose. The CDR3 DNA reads TGTGCCATCAGTGAGTCGACAGGGACAGGCGGCTACACCTTC. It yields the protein CAISESTGTGGYTF.